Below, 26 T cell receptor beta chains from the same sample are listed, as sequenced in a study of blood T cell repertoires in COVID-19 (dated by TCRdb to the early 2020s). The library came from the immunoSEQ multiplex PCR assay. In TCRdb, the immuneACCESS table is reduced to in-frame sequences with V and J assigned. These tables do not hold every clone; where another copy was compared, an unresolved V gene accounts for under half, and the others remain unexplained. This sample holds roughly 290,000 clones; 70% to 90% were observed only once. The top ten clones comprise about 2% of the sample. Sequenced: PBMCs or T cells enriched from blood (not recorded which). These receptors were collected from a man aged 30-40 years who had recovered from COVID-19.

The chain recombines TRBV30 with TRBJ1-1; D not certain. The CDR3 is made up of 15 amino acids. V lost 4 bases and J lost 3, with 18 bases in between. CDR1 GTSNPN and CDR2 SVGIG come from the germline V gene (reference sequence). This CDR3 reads CAWTFGVLRDTEAFF. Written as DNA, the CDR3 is TGTGCCTGGACCTTCGGGGTTTTGCGGGACACTGAAGCTTTCTTT. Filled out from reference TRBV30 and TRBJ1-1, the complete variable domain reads SQTIHQWPATLVQPVGSPLSLECTVEGTSNPNLYWYRQAAGRGLQLLFYSVGIGQISSEVPQNLSASRPQDRQFILSSKKLLLSDSGFYLCAWTFGVLRDTEAFFGQGTRLTVV.

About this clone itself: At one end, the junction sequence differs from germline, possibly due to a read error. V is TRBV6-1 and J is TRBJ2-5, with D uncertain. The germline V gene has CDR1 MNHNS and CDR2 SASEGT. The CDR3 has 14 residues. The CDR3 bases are TGTGCCAGCGGTGAGAACTTACGAGGAGAGACCCAGTACTTC. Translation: CASGENLRGETQYF.

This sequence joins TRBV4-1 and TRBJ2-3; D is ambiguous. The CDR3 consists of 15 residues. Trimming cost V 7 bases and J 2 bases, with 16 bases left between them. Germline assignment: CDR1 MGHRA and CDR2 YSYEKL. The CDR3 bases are TGCGCCAGCACCCCGACGTCTAGATTCACAGATACGCAGTATTTT. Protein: CASTPTSRFTDTQYF.

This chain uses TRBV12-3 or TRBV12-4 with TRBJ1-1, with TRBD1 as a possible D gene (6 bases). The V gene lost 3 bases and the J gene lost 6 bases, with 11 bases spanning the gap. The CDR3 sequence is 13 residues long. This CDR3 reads CASSLGAGAEAFF. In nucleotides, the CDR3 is TGTGCCAGCAGTTTGGGGGCAGGGGCTGAAGCTTTCTTT.

The CDR3 DNA is TGTGCCAGCAGCCAAGGAGGCGGAGGGCGTAGAGAGCAGTTCTTC. Protein product: CASSQGGGGRREQFF. The genes are TRBV3-1 (or the pseudogene TRBV3-2) and TRBJ2-1; D is perhaps TRBD2 (6 bases). The germline V gene has CDR1 LGHDT and CDR2 YNNKEL (reference sequence). Between the trimmed V and J ends, which lost 1 base and 10 bases, there was a span of 17 bases. This CDR3 has 15 amino acids.

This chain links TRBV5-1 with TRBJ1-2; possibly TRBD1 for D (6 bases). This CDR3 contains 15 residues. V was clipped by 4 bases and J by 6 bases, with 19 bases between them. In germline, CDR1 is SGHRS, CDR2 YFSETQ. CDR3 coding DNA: TGCGCCAGCAGCCCTTCGCGGGGGGCGGTGGATGGCTACACCTTC. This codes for CASSPSRGAVDGYTF. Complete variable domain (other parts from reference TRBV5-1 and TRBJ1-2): KAGVTQTPRYLIKTRGQQVTLSCSPISGHRSVSWYQQTPGQGLQFLFEYFSETQRNKGNFPGRFSGRQFSNSRSEMNVSTLELGDSALYLCASSPSRGAVDGYTFGSGTRLTVV.

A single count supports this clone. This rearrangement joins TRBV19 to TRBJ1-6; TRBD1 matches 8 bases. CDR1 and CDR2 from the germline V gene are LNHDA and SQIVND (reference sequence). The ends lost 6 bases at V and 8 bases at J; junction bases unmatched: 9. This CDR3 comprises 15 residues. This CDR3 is CASRGAGGVHSPLHF. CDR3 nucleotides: TGTGCCAGTAGGGGGGCAGGGGGCGTTCATTCACCCCTCCACTTT.

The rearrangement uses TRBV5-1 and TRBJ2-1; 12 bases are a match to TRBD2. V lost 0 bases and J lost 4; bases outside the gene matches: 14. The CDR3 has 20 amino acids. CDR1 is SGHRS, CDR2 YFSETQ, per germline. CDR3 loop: CASSLVASGGAGSRYNEQFF. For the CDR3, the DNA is TGCGCCAGCAGCTTGGTGGCTAGCGGGGGGGCCGGTTCTCGGTACAATGAGCAGTTCTTC.

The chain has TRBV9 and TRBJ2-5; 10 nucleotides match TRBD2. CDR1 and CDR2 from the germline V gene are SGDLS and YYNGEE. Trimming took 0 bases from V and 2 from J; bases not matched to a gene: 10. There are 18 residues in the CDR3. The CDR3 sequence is CASSVVGSGGPGQETQYF. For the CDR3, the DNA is TGTGCCAGCAGCGTAGTAGGTAGCGGGGGGCCGGGGCAAGAGACCCAGTACTTC.

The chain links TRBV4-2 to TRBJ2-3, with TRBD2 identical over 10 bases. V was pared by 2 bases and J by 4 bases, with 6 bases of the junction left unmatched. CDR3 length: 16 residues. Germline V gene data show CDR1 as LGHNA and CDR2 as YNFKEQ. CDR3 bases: TGTGCCAGCAGCCAATGGGCTAGCGGGGGCGCAGATACGCAGTATTTT. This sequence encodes CASSQWASGGADTQYF.

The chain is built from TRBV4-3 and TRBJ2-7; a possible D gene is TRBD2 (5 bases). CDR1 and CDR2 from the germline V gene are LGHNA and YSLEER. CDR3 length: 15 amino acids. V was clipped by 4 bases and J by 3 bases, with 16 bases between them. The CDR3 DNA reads TGCGCCAGCAGCCGAACGTCAGGAGGCGGCTACGAGCAGTACTTC. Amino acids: CASSRTSGGGYEQYF.

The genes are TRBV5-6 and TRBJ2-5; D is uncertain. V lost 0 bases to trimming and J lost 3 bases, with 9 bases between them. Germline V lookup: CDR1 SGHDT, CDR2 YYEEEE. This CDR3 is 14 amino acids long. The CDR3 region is CASSLVSKKETQYF. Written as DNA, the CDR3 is TGTGCCAGCAGCTTGGTTAGCAAAAAAGAGACCCAGTACTTC.

The CDR3 nucleotides are TGTGCCAGCAGCGGATCCCGAGGGGGGGTGGTGAACACCGGGGAGCTGTTTTTT. This sequence encodes CASSGSRGGVVNTGELFF. The chain combines TRBV21-1 with TRBJ2-2; the table's D call, TRBD2, was not checked against the DNA. TRBV21-1 is flagged as a pseudogene. The CDR3 loop spans 18 amino acids.

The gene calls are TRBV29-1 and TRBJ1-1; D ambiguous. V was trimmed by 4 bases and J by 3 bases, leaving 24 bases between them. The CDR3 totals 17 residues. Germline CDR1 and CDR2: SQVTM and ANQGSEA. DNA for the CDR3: TGCAGCGTTGTTTTAGTGGGAGTAAGTATGTCGGACACTGAAGCTTTCTTT. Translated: CSVVLVGVSMSDTEAFF. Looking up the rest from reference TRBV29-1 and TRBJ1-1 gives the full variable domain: SAVISQKPSRDICQRGTSLTIQCQVDSQVTMMFWYRQQPGQSLTLIATANQGSEATYESGFVIDKFPISRPNLTFSTLTVSNMSPEDSSIYLCSVVLVGVSMSDTEAFFGQGTRLTVV.

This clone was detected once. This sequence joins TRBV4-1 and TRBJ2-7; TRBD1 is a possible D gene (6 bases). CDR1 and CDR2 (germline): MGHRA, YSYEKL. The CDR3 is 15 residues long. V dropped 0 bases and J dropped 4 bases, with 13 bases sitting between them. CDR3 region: CASSQDPYRAYEQYF. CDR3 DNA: TGCGCCAGCAGCCAAGATCCGTACAGGGCGTACGAGCAGTACTTC.

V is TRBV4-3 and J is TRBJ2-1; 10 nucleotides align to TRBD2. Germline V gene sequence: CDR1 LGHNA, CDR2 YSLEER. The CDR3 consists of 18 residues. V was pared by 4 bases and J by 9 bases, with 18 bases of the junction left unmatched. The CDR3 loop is CASSLKPVSSGGALEQFF. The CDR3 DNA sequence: TGCGCCAGCAGCCTCAAACCCGTCTCCAGCGGGGGGGCCCTTGAGCAGTTCTTC.

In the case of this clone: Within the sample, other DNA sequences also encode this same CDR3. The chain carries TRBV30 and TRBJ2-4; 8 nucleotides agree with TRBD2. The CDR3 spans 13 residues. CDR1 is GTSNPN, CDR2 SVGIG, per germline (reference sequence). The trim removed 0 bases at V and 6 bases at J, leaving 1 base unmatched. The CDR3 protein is CAWSVRGGNIQYF. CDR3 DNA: TGTGCCTGGAGTGTACGGGGGGGAAACATTCAGTACTTC.

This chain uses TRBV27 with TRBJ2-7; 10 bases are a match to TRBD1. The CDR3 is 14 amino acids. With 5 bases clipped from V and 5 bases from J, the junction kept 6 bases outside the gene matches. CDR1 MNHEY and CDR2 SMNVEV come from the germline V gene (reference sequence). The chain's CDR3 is CASSKTGGVHEQYF. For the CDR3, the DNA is TGTGCCAGCAGTAAGACAGGGGGCGTTCACGAGCAGTACTTC.

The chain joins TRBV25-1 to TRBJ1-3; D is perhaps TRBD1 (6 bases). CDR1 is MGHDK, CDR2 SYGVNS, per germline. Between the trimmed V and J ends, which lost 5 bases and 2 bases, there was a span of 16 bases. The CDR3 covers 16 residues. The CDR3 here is CASSQSGRGTGNTIYF. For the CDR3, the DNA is TGTGCCAGCAGTCAGTCGGGCAGGGGAACTGGAAACACCATATATTTT.

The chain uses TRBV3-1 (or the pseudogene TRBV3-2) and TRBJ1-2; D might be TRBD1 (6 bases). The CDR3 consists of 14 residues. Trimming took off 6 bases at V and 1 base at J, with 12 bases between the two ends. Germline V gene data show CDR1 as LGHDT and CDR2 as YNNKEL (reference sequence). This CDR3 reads CASSAGTSNYGYTF. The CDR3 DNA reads TGTGCCAGCAGTGCCGGGACAAGTAACTATGGCTACACCTTC.

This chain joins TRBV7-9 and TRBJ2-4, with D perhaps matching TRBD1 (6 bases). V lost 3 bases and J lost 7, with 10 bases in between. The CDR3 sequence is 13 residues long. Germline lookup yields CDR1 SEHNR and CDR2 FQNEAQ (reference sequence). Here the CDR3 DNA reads TGTGCCAGCAGCTTCAGGGGTGGGAACATTCAGTACTTC. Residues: CASSFRGGNIQYF.

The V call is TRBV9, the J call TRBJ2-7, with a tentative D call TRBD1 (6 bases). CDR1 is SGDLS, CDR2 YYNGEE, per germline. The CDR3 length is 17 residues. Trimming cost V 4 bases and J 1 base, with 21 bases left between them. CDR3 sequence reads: CASSPTPDRRTSYEQYF. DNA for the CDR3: TGTGCCAGCAGCCCGACGCCCGACAGGCGAACTTCCTACGAGCAGTACTTC.

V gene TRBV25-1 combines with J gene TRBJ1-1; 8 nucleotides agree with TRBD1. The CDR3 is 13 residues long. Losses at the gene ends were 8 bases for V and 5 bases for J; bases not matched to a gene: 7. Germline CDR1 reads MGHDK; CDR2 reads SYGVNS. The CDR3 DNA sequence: TGTGCCAGCGCTCGGCAGGGGGCAACTGAAGCTTTCTTT. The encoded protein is CASARQGATEAFF.

DNA for the CDR3: TGCGCCAGCACGGGAAGCGTCTCCTACGAGCAGTACTTC. Translation: CASTGSVSYEQYF. This chain links TRBV5-1 with TRBJ2-7, with D possibly TRBD2 on 5 matching bases. CDR1 and CDR2 (germline): SGHRS, YFSETQ. The CDR3 sequence is 13 residues long. Deletions cut 6 bases from V and 0 bases from J, with 10 bases between.

CDR3 nucleotides: TGTGCCAGCAGCTCAAGAGCGGGGGGGCAGTACGAGCAGTACTTC. It encodes CASSSRAGGQYEQYF. The rearrangement joins TRBV5-4 to TRBJ2-7; TRBD2 agrees at 10 bases. The germline CDR1 and CDR2 sequences are SGHNT and YYREEE (reference sequence). This CDR3 spans 15 amino acids. V lost 3 bases to trimming and J lost 4 bases; unmatched junction nucleotides: 7.

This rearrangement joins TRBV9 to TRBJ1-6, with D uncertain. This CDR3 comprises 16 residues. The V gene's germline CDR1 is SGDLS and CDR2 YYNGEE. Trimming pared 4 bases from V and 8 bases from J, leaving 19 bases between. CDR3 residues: CASSRFRTRMDSPLHF. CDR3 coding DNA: TGTGCCAGCAGCAGATTCAGAACACGAATGGATTCACCCCTCCACTTT.